A single T cell receptor (beta chain) is shown here with its context. The sample is drawn from a study of T cells after yellow fever vaccination. The wider study: For low cell numbers, libraries were made with SMART-Seq v4 Ultra Low Input.

Each CDR3 protein gets one entry after TCRdb re-called the 5' RACE reads with MiXCR. The sample holds 150,000 to 200,000 distinct CDR3 sequences; approximately 10% are singletons and the top ten take 35% to 40%. This CDR3 spans 15 amino acids. CDR1 MNHEY and CDR2 SMNVEV come from the germline V gene (reference sequence). V lost 4 bases to trimming and J lost 3 bases; unmatched junction nucleotides: 3. This chain uses TRBV27 with TRBJ1-4; TRBD1 matches 9 bases. Sequences were derived from CD8+ T cells sorted from PBMCs, sampled 45 days after the yellow fever booster vaccination. This TCR was sampled from a young man who received the YFV17D yellow fever vaccine. CDR3 bases: TGTGCCAGCAGTTCATACAGGGGGCCTAATGAAAAACTGTTTTTT. Protein sequence: CASSSYRGPNEKLFF.